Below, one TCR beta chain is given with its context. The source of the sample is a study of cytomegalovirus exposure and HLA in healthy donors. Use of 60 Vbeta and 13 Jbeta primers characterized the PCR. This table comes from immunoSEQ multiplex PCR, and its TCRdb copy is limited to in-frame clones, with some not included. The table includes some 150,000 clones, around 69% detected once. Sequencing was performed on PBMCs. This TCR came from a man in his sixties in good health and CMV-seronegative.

CDR3 region: CASSAGTSGGADGELFF. The CDR3 nucleotides are TGCGCCAGCAGCGCCGGGACTAGCGGGGGGGCTGACGGGGAGCTGTTTTTT. The chain combines TRBV5-1 with TRBJ2-2; 16 bases align to TRBD2. The J segment lost 7 bases and the V segment lost 4 bases, leaving 7 bases of the junction unmatched. Germline CDR1 and CDR2: SGHRS and YFSETQ. The CDR3 contains 17 residues.